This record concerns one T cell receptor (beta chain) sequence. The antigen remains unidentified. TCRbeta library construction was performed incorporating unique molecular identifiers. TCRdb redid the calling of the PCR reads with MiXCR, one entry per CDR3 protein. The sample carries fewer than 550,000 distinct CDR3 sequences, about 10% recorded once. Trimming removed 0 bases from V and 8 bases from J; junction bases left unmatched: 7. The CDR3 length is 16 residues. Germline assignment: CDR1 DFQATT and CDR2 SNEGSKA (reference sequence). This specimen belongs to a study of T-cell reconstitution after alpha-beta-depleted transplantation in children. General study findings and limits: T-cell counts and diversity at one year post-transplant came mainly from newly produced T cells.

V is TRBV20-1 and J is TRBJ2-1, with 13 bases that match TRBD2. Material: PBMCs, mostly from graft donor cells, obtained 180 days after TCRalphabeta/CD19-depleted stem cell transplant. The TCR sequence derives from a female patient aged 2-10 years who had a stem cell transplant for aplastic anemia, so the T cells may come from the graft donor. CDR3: CSARDGTSGVVHEQFF. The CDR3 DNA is TGCAGTGCTAGAGACGGGACTAGCGGGGTTGTGCATGAGCAGTTCTTC.